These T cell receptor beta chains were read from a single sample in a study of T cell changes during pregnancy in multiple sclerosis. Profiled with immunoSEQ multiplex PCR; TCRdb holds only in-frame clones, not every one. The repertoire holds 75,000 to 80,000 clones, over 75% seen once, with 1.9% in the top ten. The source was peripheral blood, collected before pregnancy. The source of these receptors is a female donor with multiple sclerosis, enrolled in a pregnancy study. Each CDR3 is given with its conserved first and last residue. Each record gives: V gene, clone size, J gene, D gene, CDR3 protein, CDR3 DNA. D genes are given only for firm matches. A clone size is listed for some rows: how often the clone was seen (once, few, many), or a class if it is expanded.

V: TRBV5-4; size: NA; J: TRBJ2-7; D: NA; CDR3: CASSLGQAPNYEQYF; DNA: TGTGCCAGCAGCTTGGGACAGGCGCCTAACTACGAGCAGTACTTC
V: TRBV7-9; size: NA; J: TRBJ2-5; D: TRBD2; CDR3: CASSPPSGGVIETQYF; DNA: TGTGCCAGCAGCCCACCGAGCGGGGGGGTAATAGAGACCCAGTACTTC
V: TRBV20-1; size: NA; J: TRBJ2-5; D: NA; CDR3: CSARTGSQYF; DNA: TGCAGTGCTAGAACCGGGTCCCAGTACTTC
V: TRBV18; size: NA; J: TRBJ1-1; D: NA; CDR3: CASSVTLNTEAFF; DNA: TGTGCCAGCTCGGTCACTCTGAACACTGAAGCTTTCTTT
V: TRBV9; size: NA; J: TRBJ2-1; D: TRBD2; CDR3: CASSVGLAGWGEQFF; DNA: TGTGCCAGCAGCGTAGGGTTAGCGGGGTGGGGTGAGCAGTTCTTC
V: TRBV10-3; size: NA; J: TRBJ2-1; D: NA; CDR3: CAISEWDSNPHQFF; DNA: TGTGCCATCAGTGAGTGGGACTCTAATCCACACCAGTTCTTC
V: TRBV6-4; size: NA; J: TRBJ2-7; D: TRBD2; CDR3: CASSDSRGGLADTKQYF; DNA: TGTGCCAGCAGTGACTCGAGGGGTGGGCTAGCGGACACGAAACAGTACTTC
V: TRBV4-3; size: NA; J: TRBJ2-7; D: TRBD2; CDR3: CASSQGGGPSSYEQYF; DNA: TGCGCCAGCAGCCAAGGGGGGGGACCCAGCTCCTACGAGCAGTACTTC
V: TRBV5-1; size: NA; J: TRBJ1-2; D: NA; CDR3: CASSLAGYDYGYTF; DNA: TGCGCCAGCAGCTTGGCCGGGTATGACTATGGCTACACCTTC
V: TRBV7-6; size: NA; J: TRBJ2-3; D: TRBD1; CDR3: CASSLRGDRRETDTQYF; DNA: TGTGCCAGCAGCTTAAGGGGGGACAGGCGAGAAACAGATACGCAGTATTTT
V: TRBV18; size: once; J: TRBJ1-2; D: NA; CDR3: CASYSSPGTSGYGYTF; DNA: TGTGCCAGCTACTCGAGCCCAGGAACCTCTGGCTATGGCTACACCTTC
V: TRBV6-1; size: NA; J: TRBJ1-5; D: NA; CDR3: CASRGQANNQPQHF; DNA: TGTGCCAGCAGAGGTCAGGCTAACAATCAGCCCCAGCATTTT
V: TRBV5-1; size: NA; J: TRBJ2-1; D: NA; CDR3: CASTSPSSDDDEQFF; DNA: TGCGCCAGCACTTCCCCGAGTAGCGACGACGATGAGCAGTTCTTC
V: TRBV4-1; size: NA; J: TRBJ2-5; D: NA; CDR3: CASSQQDTQETQYF; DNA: TGCGCCAGCAGCCAGCAGGATACCCAAGAGACCCAGTACTTC
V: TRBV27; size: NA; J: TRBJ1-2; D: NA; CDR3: CASSFQGNYGYTF; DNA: TGTGCCAGCAGTTTCCAGGGTAACTATGGCTACACCTTC
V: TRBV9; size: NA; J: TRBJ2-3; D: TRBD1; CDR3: CASSPWTGEADTQYF; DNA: TGTGCCAGCAGCCCTTGGACAGGGGAGGCAGATACGCAGTATTTT
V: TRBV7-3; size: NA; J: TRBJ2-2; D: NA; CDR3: CASSLGGRTGELFF; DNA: TGTGCCAGCAGCTTAGGTGGGAGGACCGGGGAGCTGTTTTTT
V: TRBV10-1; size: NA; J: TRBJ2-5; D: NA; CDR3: CASSDPGADQETQYF; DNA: TGCGCCAGCAGTGACCCGGGAGCGGACCAAGAGACCCAGTACTTC
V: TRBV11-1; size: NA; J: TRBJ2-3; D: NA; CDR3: CASSLRVQTDTQYF; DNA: TGTGCCAGCAGCTTGAGGGTACAGACAGATACGCAGTATTTT
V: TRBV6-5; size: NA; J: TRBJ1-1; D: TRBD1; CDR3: CASSLTGGWTEAFF; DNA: TGTGCCAGCAGCCTCACAGGGGGCTGGACTGAAGCTTTCTTT
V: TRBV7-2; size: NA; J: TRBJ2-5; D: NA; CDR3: CASSKGVTETQYF; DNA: TGTGCCAGCAGCAAAGGGGTAACGGAGACCCAGTACTTC
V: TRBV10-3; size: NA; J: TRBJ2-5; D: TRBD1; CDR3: CAISATGRETQYF; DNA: TGTGCCATCAGCGCGACAGGGAGAGAGACCCAGTACTTC
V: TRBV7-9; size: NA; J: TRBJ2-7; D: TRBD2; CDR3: CASSPRGGFSLEQYF; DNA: TGTGCCAGCAGCCCCCGCGGGGGGTTTTCCCTCGAGCAGTACTTC